What follows are 8 T cell receptor beta chains derived from one specimen sequenced in a study of siplizumab effects on memory and regulatory T cells. Method: immunoSEQ multiplex PCR; TCRdb's copy keeps in-frame clones and lacks some. The data show roughly 92,000 clones, 94% seen once. Sequencing was carried out using non-Treg CD4+ T cells sorted from blood. Source of these receptors: a human donor in good health.

V and J are TRBV4-2 and TRBJ1-6, with TRBD1 matching 12 bases. This CDR3 has 17 amino acids. Trimming took 2 bases from V and 8 from J; bases not matched to a gene: 7. The V gene's germline CDR1 is LGHNA and CDR2 YNFKEQ. Here the CDR3 reads CASSQTGTGGGDSPLHF. Written as DNA, the CDR3 is TGTGCCAGCAGCCAAACCGGGACAGGGGGCGGGGATTCACCCCTCCACTTT.

J is TRBJ2-3 and V is TRBV7-8; 10 nucleotides align to TRBD1. V shed 5 bases and J 8 bases; nucleotides not matched to a gene: 7. Germline V gene lookup returns CDR1 SGHVS and CDR2 FQNEAQ. CDR3 length: 14 amino acids. CDR3 nucleotide sequence: TGTGCCAGCAGCCCCCGGGACAGGGGTTTTACGCAGTATTTT. It specifies CASSPRDRGFTQYF.

The chain combines TRBV18 with TRBJ1-2; 8 bases map to TRBD1. This CDR3 comprises 15 residues. Germline V gene sequence: CDR1 KGHSH, CDR2 LQKENI. The J segment lost 2 bases and the V segment lost 3 bases, leaving 5 bases of the junction unmatched. The CDR3 region has the DNA TGTGCCAGCTCACCTGAGGGACAGGCCAACTATGGCTACACCTTC. It is translated as CASSPEGQANYGYTF.

The chain links TRBV7-9 to TRBJ1-4; D is possibly TRBD1 (6 bases). CDR3 length equals 15 residues. V was shortened by 7 bases and J by 6 bases, with 18 bases between the two germline ends. CDR1 is SEHNR, CDR2 FQNEAQ, per germline (reference sequence). The CDR3 sequence: CASTTRGGGDEKLFF. The DNA of the CDR3 is TGTGCCAGCACCACTAGGGGGGGCGGCGATGAAAAACTGTTTTTT.

This chain links TRBV5-6 with TRBJ1-1; D gene ambiguous. Trimming removed 4 bases from V and 5 bases from J, with 15 bases in between. The germline V gene has CDR1 SGHDT and CDR2 YYEEEE. This CDR3 region has 14 residues. The CDR3 DNA is TGTGCCAGCAGCCTAGGGAGCAGTTCTACTGAAGCTTTCTTT. Translating gives CASSLGSSSTEAFF.

The genes are TRBV10-3 and TRBJ1-2; D not certain. This CDR3 has 15 residues. The V and J ends lost 7 bases and 4 bases respectively, with 19 bases between them. The germline gives CDR1 ENHRY, CDR2 SYGVKD. CDR3 residues: CAINSVFEGFYGYTF. The CDR3 nucleotides read TGTGCCATCAATAGTGTCTTTGAAGGCTTCTATGGCTACACCTTC.

The chain links TRBV19 to TRBJ1-3; 9 nucleotides agree with TRBD1. The CDR3 is 15 amino acids. CDR1 is LNHDA and CDR2 is SQIVND in the germline V gene (reference sequence). V lost 4 bases to trimming and J lost 1 base; unmatched junction nucleotides: 2. The CDR3 spells CASSTQGASGNTIYF. The CDR3 bases are TGTGCCAGTAGTACACAGGGGGCTTCTGGAAACACCATATATTTT.

The chain uses TRBV11-3 and TRBJ2-1, with 12 bases lining up with TRBD1. V lost 4 bases to trimming and J lost 7 bases; unmatched junction nucleotides: 11. Germline V gene data show CDR1 as SGHNT and CDR2 as YENEEA. CDR3 length: 17 residues. The DNA of the CDR3 is TGTGCCAGCAGCTCCCGGGACAGGGGGCCCCGTGGGAATGAGCAGTTCTTC. It is translated as CASSSRDRGPRGNEQFF.